A single sample is the source of the 15 T cell receptor beta chains below, sequenced in a study of blood T cell repertoires in COVID-19. The data were produced by immunoSEQ multiplex PCR, yet TCRdb's version contains in-frame clones alone and is incomplete. This table holds roughly 350,000 clones, 75% to 90% found once. Sequencing was carried out using peripheral blood. These receptors originate from a woman between 45 and 60 years old with COVID-19, enrolled during active disease.

The chain joins TRBV7-2 to TRBJ2-6; 8 bases line up with TRBD2. Germline trimming cut 4 bases from V and 0 bases from J; bases unmatched to any gene: 8. The germline gives CDR1 SGHTA, CDR2 FQGNSA. This CDR3 region has 18 residues. CDR3 coding DNA: TGTGCCAGCAGCTCCCAAGCGGGGGTGGTCTCTGGGGCCAACGTCCTGACTTTC. This codes for CASSSQAGVVSGANVLTF.

The chain links TRBV14 to TRBJ2-7; weak D call: TRBD2 (6 bases). This CDR3 spans 16 amino acids. Germline CDR1 and CDR2: SGHDN and FVKESK. V gave up 2 bases and J gave up 0 bases, with 14 bases separating them. Here the CDR3 reads CASSQRPSVPSYEQYF. CDR3 in DNA: TGTGCCAGCAGCCAACGTCCTAGCGTCCCCTCCTACGAGCAGTACTTC.

The rearrangement joins TRBV19 to TRBJ2-2; D gene unclear. This CDR3 is built from 13 residues. Germline V lookup: CDR1 LNHDA, CDR2 SQIVND (reference sequence). Deletions cut 6 bases from V and 6 bases from J, with 11 bases between. The CDR3 spells CASSSRGAGELFF. The CDR3 DNA follows: TGTGCCAGTAGCTCAAGAGGTGCCGGGGAGCTGTTTTTT.

CDR3: CASRPLAAGLLEDNEQFF. DNA for the CDR3: TGTGCCAGCAGACCTCTAGCGGCCGGCCTCTTGGAGGACAATGAGCAGTTCTTC. J is TRBJ2-1 and V is TRBV5-8; 7 nucleotides align to TRBD2. Germline V gene sequence: CDR1 SGHTS, CDR2 YDEGEE. V shed 5 bases and J 5 bases; nucleotides not matched to a gene: 19. CDR3 length equals 18 residues.

In DNA form, the CDR3 reads TGTGCCAGCTGGGCAGGCAATGAGCAGTTCTTC. The encoded protein is CASWAGNEQFF. The chain has TRBV19 and TRBJ2-1, with no clear D. Trimming stripped 9 bases from V and 6 bases from J, with 9 bases between. This CDR3 is built from 11 residues. Germline loops: CDR1 LNHDA, CDR2 SQIVND (reference sequence). The full variable domain, rest sourced from reference TRBV19 and TRBJ2-1, is DGGITQSPKYLFRKEGQNVTLSCEQNLNHDAMYWYRQDPGQGLRLIYYSQIVNDFQKGDIAEGYSVSREKKESFPLTVTSAQKNPTAFYLCASWAGNEQFFGPGTRLTVL.

This sequence joins TRBV11-2 and TRBJ1-1, with TRBD1 matching 8 bases. Germline V CDR1 and CDR2: SGHAT, FQNNGV. With 5 bases clipped from V and 1 base from J, the junction kept 12 bases outside the gene matches. The CDR3 spans 17 residues. This chain's CDR3 is CASSHIRTGIENTEAFF. In nucleotides, the CDR3 is TGTGCCAGCAGCCATATTCGGACAGGGATTGAGAACACTGAAGCTTTCTTT.

This chain joins TRBV12-5 and TRBJ1-1; no definite D call. The CDR3 sequence is 13 residues long. The germline V gene encodes CDR1 LGHNT and CDR2 FRNRAP. V lost 5 bases to trimming and J lost 0 bases, with 7 bases between them. In DNA, the CDR3 is TGTGCTAGTGGTGCGGGAATGAACACTGAAGCTTTCTTT. As protein: CASGAGMNTEAFF.

The chain recombines TRBV7-6 with TRBJ1-4, with TRBD1 matching over 9 bases. Germline trimming cut 4 bases from V and 8 bases from J; bases unmatched to any gene: 11. CDR1 SGHVS and CDR2 FNYEAQ come from the germline V gene. CDR3 length: 16 residues. The CDR3 sequence: CASSSGGTGLKEKLFF. The CDR3 region has the DNA TGTGCCAGCAGCTCCGGAGGGACAGGGTTAAAGGAAAAACTGTTTTTT. The full variable domain, with the rest looked up from reference TRBV7-6 and TRBJ1-4, is GAGVSQSPRYKVTKRGQDVALRCDPISGHVSLYWYRQALGQGPEFLTYFNYEAQQDKSGLPNDRFSAERPEGSISTLTIQRTEQRDSAMYRCASSSGGTGLKEKLFFGSGTQLSVL.

The V and J genes are TRBV6-5 and TRBJ1-4; D remains ambiguous. CDR1 is MNHEY, CDR2 SVGAGI, per germline. V was clipped by 2 bases and J by 5 bases, with 6 bases between them. The CDR3 consists of 13 residues. The CDR3 DNA reads TGTGCCAGCAGTTACCGGAGGAATGAAAAACTGTTTTTT. Protein product: CASSYRRNEKLFF.

The chain has TRBV6-5 and TRBJ1-2, with 7 nucleotides matching TRBD1. Germline V gene data show CDR1 as MNHEY and CDR2 as SVGAGI. V shed 2 bases and J 4 bases; nucleotides not matched to a gene: 4. The CDR3 has 14 amino acids. CDR3 sequence reads: CASSYTGAPYGYTF. The CDR3 region has the DNA TGTGCCAGCAGTTACACAGGGGCCCCCTATGGCTACACCTTC.

The J gene is TRBJ1-6, the V gene TRBV5-1, with D tentatively TRBD1 (5 bases). From germline, CDR1 is SGHRS and CDR2 YFSETQ. Trimming left V 2 bases short and J 3 bases short, with 15 bases between. The CDR3 loop spans 17 amino acids. The chain's CDR3 is CASSFNQGGIYNSPLHF. Here the CDR3 DNA reads TGCGCCAGCAGCTTTAACCAGGGTGGAATCTATAATTCACCCCTCCACTTT.

This chain links TRBV27 with TRBJ2-2; D gene unclear. The CDR3 has 12 amino acids. Germline V CDR1 and CDR2: MNHEY, SMNVEV (reference sequence). The V end was cut by 3 bases, the J end by 5 bases, with 4 bases between. CDR3 DNA sequence: TGTGCCAGCAGTTTCGGGACCGGGGAGCTGTTTTTT. Encoded protein: CASSFGTGELFF.

The V gene is TRBV18, the J gene TRBJ1-2, with 9 bases matching TRBD1. Germline CDR1 is KGHSH and CDR2 is LQKENI. Trimming removed 4 bases from V and 5 bases from J; junction bases left unmatched: 8. The CDR3 has 15 residues. The CDR3 reads CASSQTTGTGYGYTF. In DNA form, the CDR3 reads TGTGCCAGCTCACAAACAACCGGGACAGGGTATGGCTACACCTTC.

The V call is TRBV7-3, the J call TRBJ2-7; 9 nucleotides match TRBD2. The CDR3 covers 17 residues. Germline lookup yields CDR1 SGHTA and CDR2 FQGTGA. V trimming: 5 bases; J trimming: 2 bases; junction bases outside the gene matches: 13. The CDR3 loop reads CASSHTSGPFVTYEQYF. CDR3 bases: TGTGCCAGCAGCCACACTAGCGGGCCTTTCGTAACCTACGAGCAGTACTTC.

The V call is TRBV3-1 (or the pseudogene TRBV3-2), the J call TRBJ2-7; TRBD2 is a possible D gene (5 bases). There are 14 residues in the CDR3. V lost 3 bases to trimming and J lost 0 bases, with 9 bases between them. CDR1 and CDR2 from the germline V gene are LGHDT and YNNKEL (reference sequence). The DNA of the CDR3 is TGTGCCAGCAGCCAGAGAGGGAACTCCTACGAGCAGTACTTC. Encoded protein: CASSQRGNSYEQYF.